This T cell receptor beta chain is from a study of CD8 T cells in ankylosing spondylitis. Points from the study as a whole: Earlier literature documents some of the motif variants in reactive arthritis synovial fluid and blood. Significant enrichment of disease-linked clones was reported in matched ankylosing spondylitis synovial fluid.

As regards this clonotype: The antigen is unknown.

TCRdb analysed the 5' RACE reads with MiXCR anew, one entry per CDR3 protein. The sample lists hundreds of thousands of distinct CDR3 sequences, around 25% occurring once. Germline V gives CDR1 SGDLS, CDR2 YYNGEE. The CDR3 loop spans 15 amino acids. The J segment lost 7 bases and the V segment lost 4 bases, leaving 7 bases of the junction unmatched. Specimen: blood, either unsorted or a sorted T cell fraction (not recorded which). The J gene is TRBJ1-4, the V gene TRBV9, with TRBD1 matching over 10 bases. This receptor was taken from a male donor with ankylosing spondylitis or in good health (not recorded which). The CDR3 DNA reads TGTGCCAGCAGCCCGCGGACAGGGGGTTTTGAAAAACTGTTTTTT. Protein product: CASSPRTGGFEKLFF.